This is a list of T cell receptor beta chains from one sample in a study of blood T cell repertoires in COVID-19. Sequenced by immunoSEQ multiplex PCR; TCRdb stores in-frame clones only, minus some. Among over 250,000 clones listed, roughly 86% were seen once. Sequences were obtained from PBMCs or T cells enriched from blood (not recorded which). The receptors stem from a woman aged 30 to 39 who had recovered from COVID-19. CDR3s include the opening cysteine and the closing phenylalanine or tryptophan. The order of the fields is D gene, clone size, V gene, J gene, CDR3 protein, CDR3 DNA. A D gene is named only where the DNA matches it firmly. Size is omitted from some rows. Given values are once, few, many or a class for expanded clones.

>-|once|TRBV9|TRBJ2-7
CASSVGTLDLYEQYF
TGTGCCAGCAGCGTAGGGACACTGGATCTTTACGAGCAGTACTTC
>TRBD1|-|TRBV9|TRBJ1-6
CASNRGTGPSSPLHF
TGTGCCAGCAACCGCGGGACAGGGCCTAGTTCACCCCTCCACTTT
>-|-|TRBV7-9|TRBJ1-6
CASSRSADSPLHF
TGTGCCAGCAGCCGGTCCGCGGATTCACCCCTCCACTTT
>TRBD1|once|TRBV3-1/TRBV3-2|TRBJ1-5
CASSQEGRPGQPNQPQHF
TGTGCCAGCAGCCAAGAAGGAAGGCCGGGACAGCCCAATCAGCCCCAGCATTTT
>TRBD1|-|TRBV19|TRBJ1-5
CASTIRDRGDQPQHF
TGTGCCAGTACGATCCGGGACAGGGGGGATCAGCCCCAGCATTTT
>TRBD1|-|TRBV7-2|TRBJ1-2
CASSFGQADYYGYTF
TGTGCCAGCAGCTTCGGACAGGCAGATTACTATGGCTACACCTTC
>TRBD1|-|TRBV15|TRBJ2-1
CATSRDGGQGEFF
TGTGCCACCAGCAGAGATGGGGGACAGGGGGAGTTCTTC
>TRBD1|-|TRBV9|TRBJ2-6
CASSVTGPGANVLTF
TGTGCCAGCAGCGTGACAGGGCCTGGGGCCAACGTCCTGACTTTC
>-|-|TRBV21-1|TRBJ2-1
CASSKVDYPDYNEQFF
TGTGCCAGCAGCAAAGTGGACTACCCGGACTACAATGAGCAGTTCTTC
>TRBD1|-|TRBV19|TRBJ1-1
CASRGQGYTEAFF
TGTGCCAGTAGGGGACAGGGTTACACTGAAGCTTTCTTT
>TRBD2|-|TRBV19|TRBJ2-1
CASTYKTSGIGNEQFF
TGTGCCAGTACCTATAAGACTAGCGGGATAGGGAATGAGCAGTTCTTC
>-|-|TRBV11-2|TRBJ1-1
CASSFMGGRNTEAFF
TGTGCCAGCAGCTTTATGGGGGGGCGGAACACTGAAGCTTTCTTT
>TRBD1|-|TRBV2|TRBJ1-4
CASRAGTGDEKLFF
TGTGCCAGCAGGGCCGGGACAGGGGACGAAAAACTGTTTTTT
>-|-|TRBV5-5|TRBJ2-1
CASSHGGGYNEQFF
TGTGCCAGCAGCCACGGTGGGGGGTACAATGAGCAGTTCTTC
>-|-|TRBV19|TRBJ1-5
CASSIGEGNQPQHF
TGTGCCAGTAGTATAGGGGAGGGCAATCAGCCCCAGCATTTT
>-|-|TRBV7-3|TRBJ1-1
CASSLKARGTEAFF
TGTGCCAGCAGCTTAAAGGCCAGGGGCACTGAAGCTTTCTTT
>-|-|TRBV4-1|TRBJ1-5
CASSQEPWRGRQPQHF
TGCGCCAGCAGCCAAGAACCCTGGCGGGGTCGGCAGCCCCAGCATTTT
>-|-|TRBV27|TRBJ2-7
CASGQQQGSYEQYF
TGTGCCAGCGGACAACAACAGGGTTCCTACGAGCAGTACTTC
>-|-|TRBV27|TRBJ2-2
CASSLRSPYTGELFF
TGTGCCAGCAGTTTAAGAAGCCCGTACACCGGGGAGCTGTTTTTT
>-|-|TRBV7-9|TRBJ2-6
CASSQQWGRGANVLTF
TGTGCCAGCAGCCAACAGTGGGGGCGCGGGGCCAACGTCCTGACTTTC
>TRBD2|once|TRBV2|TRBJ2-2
CASRGGTSGRQTGELFF
TGTGCCAGCAGGGGTGGGACTAGCGGGAGACAGACCGGGGAGCTGTTTTTT
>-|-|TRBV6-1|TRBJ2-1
CASSDFRDYNEQFF
TGTGCCAGCAGTGATTTCAGGGACTACAATGAGCAGTTCTTC
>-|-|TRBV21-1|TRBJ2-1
CASSKLAGGPGNEQFF
TGTGCCAGCAGCAAACTAGCGGGAGGGCCGGGGAATGAGCAGTTCTTC
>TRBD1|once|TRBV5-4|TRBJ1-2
CASSLAEQGANGYTF
TGTGCCAGCAGCTTGGCCGAGCAGGGGGCCAATGGCTACACCTTC
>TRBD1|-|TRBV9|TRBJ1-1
CASSVGSRGRTEAFF
TGTGCCAGCAGCGTAGGTAGCAGGGGGAGGACTGAAGCTTTCTTT
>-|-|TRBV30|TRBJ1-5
CAWSVHGGNQPQHF
TGTGCCTGGAGTGTACATGGAGGGAATCAGCCCCAGCATTTT
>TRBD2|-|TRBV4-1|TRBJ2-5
CASSSHLLLAGELQETQYF
TGCGCCAGCAGCTCTCACTTGCTACTAGCGGGGGAGCTTCAAGAGACCCAGTACTTC
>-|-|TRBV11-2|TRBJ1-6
CASSPSNSSYNSPLHF
TGTGCCAGCAGCCCTTCTAATAGCTCCTATAATTCACCCCTCCACTTT
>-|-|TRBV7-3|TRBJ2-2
CASSFKGGAQGIGELFF
TGTGCCAGCAGCTTTAAGGGTGGGGCCCAAGGGATCGGGGAGCTGTTTTTT
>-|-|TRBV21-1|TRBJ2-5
CASSGSSGPRFQETQYF
TGTGCCAGCAGCGGTTCGTCAGGGCCACGCTTTCAAGAGACCCAGTACTTC
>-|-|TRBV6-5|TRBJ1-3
CASSSLGAGGNTIYF
TGTGCCAGCAGTTCCCTAGGCGCGGGTGGAAACACCATATATTTT
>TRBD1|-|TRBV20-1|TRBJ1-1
CSASRTGVTEAFF
TGCAGTGCTAGTAGAACAGGGGTGACTGAAGCTTTCTTT